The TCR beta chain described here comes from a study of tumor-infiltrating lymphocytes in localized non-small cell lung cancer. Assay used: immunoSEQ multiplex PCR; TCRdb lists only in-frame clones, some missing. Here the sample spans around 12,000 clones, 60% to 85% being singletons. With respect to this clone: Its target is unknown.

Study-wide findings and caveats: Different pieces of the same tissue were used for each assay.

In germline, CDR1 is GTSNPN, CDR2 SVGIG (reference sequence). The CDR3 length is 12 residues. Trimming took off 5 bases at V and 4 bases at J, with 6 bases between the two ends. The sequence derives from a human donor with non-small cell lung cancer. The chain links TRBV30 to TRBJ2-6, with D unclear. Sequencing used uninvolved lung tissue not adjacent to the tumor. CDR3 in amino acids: CAWLLGANVLTF. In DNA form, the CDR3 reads TGTGCCTGGCTCCTCGGGGCCAACGTCCTGACTTTC.